The 19 T cell receptor beta chains below come from one sample, sequenced in a study of OX40 agonist ivuxolimab in advanced cancers. Sequencing was performed with immunoSEQ multiplex PCR; in TCRdb, only in-frame clones are kept and a portion is missing. The table records roughly 70,000 clones, around 83% of them present only once. This specimen was CD4+ or CD8+ T cells sorted from blood, taken in a trial of the OX40 agonist ivuxolimab. These receptors came from an adult with an advanced solid tumor such as melanoma, head and neck, liver or kidney cancer.

The rearrangement joins TRBV5-1 to TRBJ2-3; D is ambiguous. The CDR3 is 14 residues long. Germline-derived CDR1 and CDR2 are SGHRS and YFSETQ. Between the trimmed V and J ends, which lost 1 base and 4 bases, there was a span of 10 bases. The CDR3 region is CASSLWSTADTQYF. The CDR3, as DNA: TGCGCCAGCAGCTTGTGGAGTACAGCAGATACGCAGTATTTT.

As DNA, the CDR3 is TGCGCCAGCAGCCGAACTAGCGGGGGAATTTACAATGAGCAGTTCTTC. Translation gives CASSRTSGGIYNEQFF. The chain carries TRBV5-1 and TRBJ2-1; 11 bases align to TRBD2. Germline CDR1 SGHRS, CDR2 YFSETQ. V shed 4 bases and J 4 bases; nucleotides not matched to a gene: 7. The CDR3 extends over 16 amino acids.

The chain is built from TRBV6-6 and TRBJ1-2; a possible D gene is TRBD1 (5 bases). V lost 6 bases and J 0 bases, leaving 14 bases between the germline ends. The CDR3 has 15 amino acids. Per the germline V gene, CDR1 is MNHNY and CDR2 is SVGAGI (reference sequence). The CDR3 spells CASRPWDSPNYGYTF. In nucleotides, the CDR3 is TGTGCCAGCAGACCATGGGACTCTCCTAACTATGGCTACACCTTC.

The chain joins TRBV19 to TRBJ1-5; no firm D call. Germline loops: CDR1 LNHDA, CDR2 SQIVND (reference sequence). CDR3 length: 15 residues. V was trimmed by 4 bases and J by 6 bases, leaving 16 bases between them. CDR3 coding DNA: TGTGCCAGTAGTACGTCCCTTCTCTGGGGTCAGCCCCAGCATTTT. Translating gives CASSTSLLWGQPQHF. Full variable domain (missing parts from reference TRBV19 and TRBJ1-5): DGGITQSPKYLFRKEGQNVTLSCEQNLNHDAMYWYRQDPGQGLRLIYYSQIVNDFQKGDIAEGYSVSREKKESFPLTVTSAQKNPTAFYLCASSTSLLWGQPQHFGDGTRLSIL.

This chain links TRBV4-3 with TRBJ2-5; D call uncertain. Germline lookup yields CDR1 LGHNA and CDR2 YSLEER. This CDR3 has 13 residues. Trimming pared 0 bases from V and 5 bases from J, leaving 7 bases between. The CDR3 coding sequence is TGCGCCAGCAGCCAAGATCGGAAGGAGACCCAGTACTTC. As protein: CASSQDRKETQYF.

A single count supports this clone. V and J are TRBV19 and TRBJ2-3; 9 bases fit TRBD2. CDR1 and CDR2 (germline): LNHDA, SQIVND (reference sequence). J lost 6 bases, V lost 4 bases, and 11 bases had no gene match. The CDR3 consists of 16 residues. This CDR3 reads CASSTHVVAGADTQYF. CDR3 in DNA: TGTGCCAGTAGTACCCATGTTGTAGCGGGAGCTGATACGCAGTATTTT.

This sequence joins TRBV29-1 and TRBJ2-7; 9 bases agree with TRBD1. Per the germline V gene, CDR1 is SQVTM and CDR2 is ANQGSEA. The CDR3 sequence is 14 residues long. The J segment lost 4 bases and the V segment lost 8 bases, leaving 12 bases of the junction unmatched. In DNA form, the CDR3 reads TGCAGCTCCGAGGGGGGGGACAGGGAATACGAGCAGTACGTC. Residues: CSSEGGDREYEQYV.

J is TRBJ1-5 and V is TRBV10-3; D gene unclear. The V end was cut by 6 bases, the J end by 4 bases, with 10 bases between. CDR3 length: 13 residues. Germline CDR1 ENHRY, CDR2 SYGVKD. The CDR3 here is CAISNGVNQPQHF. Written as DNA, the CDR3 is TGTGCCATCAGCAACGGGGTTAATCAGCCCCAGCATTTT.

CDR3 in DNA: TGTGCCAGCAGTGATTGGTCCAGCTCTGGATCCTACGAGCAGTACGTC. Translation gives CASSDWSSSGSYEQYV. The chain employs TRBV25-1 and TRBJ2-7, with D unclear. Germline CDR1 is MGHDK and CDR2 is SYGVNS. The germline V and J ends were trimmed by 3 bases and 1 base, with 16 bases remaining between them. There are 16 residues in the CDR3.

This chain connects TRBV6-5 to TRBJ2-3; 8 nucleotides agree with TRBD2. Germline lookup yields CDR1 MNHEY and CDR2 SVGAGI. The CDR3 spans 16 residues. With 3 bases clipped from V and 3 bases from J, the junction kept 8 bases outside the gene matches. The CDR3 DNA follows: TGTGCCAGCAGTTATACCGCTAGCGGGTATACAGATACGCAGTATTTT. This codes for CASSYTASGYTDTQYF.

The chain combines TRBV28 with TRBJ1-3; no reliable D call. The CDR3 length is 12 residues. Germline V gives CDR1 MDHEN, CDR2 SYDVKM. Between the trimmed V and J ends, which lost 10 bases and 4 bases, there was a span of 11 bases. This chain's CDR3 is CATRSGGNTIYF. CDR3 nucleotides: TGTGCCACCCGGTCCGGAGGAAACACCATATATTTT. Variable domain in full (rest from reference TRBV28 and TRBJ1-3): DVKVTQSSRYLVKRTGEKVFLECVQDMDHENMFWYRQDPGLGLRLIYFSYDVKMKEKGDIPEGYSVSREKKERFSLILESASTNQTSMYLCATRSGGNTIYFGEGSWLTVV.

This clone occurred a few times. The CDR3 nucleotides read TGCAGCGTTGAAGCGGGCAGAAAAACTGAAGCTTTCTTT. This translates into CSVEAGRKTEAFF. The chain uses TRBV29-1 and TRBJ1-1, with no clear D. Deletions cut 1 base from V and 5 bases from J, with 11 bases between. This CDR3 has 13 amino acids. Germline assignment: CDR1 SQVTM and CDR2 ANQGSEA.

This rearrangement joins TRBV19 to TRBJ1-2; the D is unclear. The CDR3 extends over 14 amino acids. The V gene lost 3 bases and the J gene lost 0 bases, with 8 bases spanning the gap. The V gene's germline CDR1 is LNHDA and CDR2 SQIVND (reference sequence). CDR3 coding DNA: TGTGCCAGTAGTATTGAGACGACTAACTATGGCTACACCTTC. Residues: CASSIETTNYGYTF.

V is TRBV28 and J is TRBJ2-2; D might be TRBD2 (6 bases). Trimming left V 7 bases short and J 7 bases short, with 13 bases between. Germline V CDR1 and CDR2: MDHEN, SYDVKM. This CDR3 is 13 amino acids long. CDR3 sequence (DNA): TGTGCCAGCAAACGGGGGACGGGCGGGGAGCTGTTTTTT. This translates into CASKRGTGGELFF.

The chain is built from TRBV19 and TRBJ1-1, with D possibly being TRBD1 (5 bases). CDR3 length equals 14 residues. The germline V gene encodes CDR1 LNHDA and CDR2 SQIVND (reference sequence). V was shortened by 1 base and J by 5 bases, with 11 bases between the two germline ends. The CDR3 region is CASSIGAGWTEAFF. CDR3 bases: TGTGCCAGTAGTATAGGGGCAGGGTGGACTGAAGCTTTCTTT.

The chain carries TRBV2 and TRBJ2-7; tentatively, D is TRBD1 or TRBD2 (5 bases each). This CDR3 spans 13 amino acids. Germline V gives CDR1 SNHLY, CDR2 FYNNEI. V dropped 10 bases and J dropped 7 bases, with 20 bases sitting between them. CDR3 in amino acids: CATGRRPRGEQYV. DNA for the CDR3: TGTGCCACGGGGCGTAGGCCTCGAGGGGAGCAGTACGTC.

The rearrangement links TRBV7-8 to TRBJ2-7; possible D gene TRBD2, 5 bases. CDR1 and CDR2 from the germline V gene are SGHVS and FQNEAQ. V was trimmed by 5 bases and J by 2 bases, leaving 16 bases between them. This CDR3 spans 15 amino acids. The DNA of the CDR3 is TGTGCCAGCAGCCTCGGGATAGACCCCACCTACGAGCAGTACTTC. Residues: CASSLGIDPTYEQYF.

The chain joins TRBV18 to TRBJ1-1, with D possibly being TRBD1 (5 bases). Between the trimmed V and J ends, which lost 9 bases and 3 bases, there was a span of 17 bases. Per the germline V gene, CDR1 is KGHSH and CDR2 is LQKENI. The CDR3 consists of 14 residues. In nucleotides, the CDR3 is TGTGCCAGTCAGGGTCTGGCATTGGACACTGAAGCTTTCTTT. This sequence encodes CASQGLALDTEAFF.

V and J are TRBV5-6 and TRBJ2-7, with 9 bases matching TRBD2. The CDR3 extends over 15 amino acids. Per germline, CDR1 SGHDT and CDR2 YYEEEE. Losses at the gene ends were 1 base for V and 7 bases for J; bases not matched to a gene: 9. The CDR3 DNA reads TGTGCCAGCAGCTTGATGGCGGGAGGGCCGCGTGAGCAGTACTTC. Translated: CASSLMAGGPREQYF.